This T cell receptor beta chain is drawn from a study of T cell repertoires in cytomegalovirus infection. Across the study: Peptides in the study included HLA-C-restricted and HLA-B-restricted CMV epitopes. Indications came from public TCR beta signatures; they pointed to CMV infection and to a matching HLA type. Study-level points and caveats: CMV-specific HLA-C-restricted TCR beta clonotypes dominated the ex vivo response. Carriers of CMV plus the relevant HLA were identified by cumulative public TCR beta family frequency.

Trimming pared 4 bases from V and 4 bases from J, leaving 17 bases between. The CDR3 consists of 16 residues. Looked up from germline, CDR1 is LGHDT and CDR2 is YNNKEL (reference sequence). Each CDR3 protein gets one entry after TCRdb re-called the reads with MiXCR. The sample has roughly 730,000 distinct CDR3 sequences; 30% to 40% are singletons. This clonotype was found once. Its antigen is not identified. The chain is built from TRBV3-1 and TRBJ2-1; perhaps D is TRBD1 or TRBD2 (5 bases each). This TCR was sampled from a human donor in good health (CMV status not recorded). Some clones in this sample may be carry-over from other donors' samples. This sample comprised cultured PBMCs, obtained from culture after CMV antigen stimulation. The CDR3 coding sequence is TGTGCCAGCAGCCCTGAACCGGGACCGAGTTACAATGAGCAGTTCTTC. Its translation: CASSPEPGPSYNEQFF.